This TCR beta chain was profiled in a study of T-cell memory formation after mild COVID-19. Study-wide background: Among the donors, TCR clusters were largely specific to each donor.

Germline V gives CDR1 SGHKS, CDR2 YYEKEE (reference sequence). This CDR3 region has 11 residues. The V gene lost 4 bases and the J gene lost 11 bases, with 13 bases spanning the gap. Constant-segment-primed 5'RACE gave TCR alpha and TCR beta cDNA libraries with sample barcodes and UMIs. TCRdb called the 5' RACE reads again in MiXCR, with one record for every CDR3 protein. Here the sample spans some 130,000 distinct CDR3 sequences, approximately 25% being singletons. Study-wide results and caveats: Shrinking CD4+ clones were chiefly CM and EM; CD8+ ones were chiefly EMRA.

The sample holds one count of this clonotype. The antigen is not known. The chain employs TRBV5-5 and TRBJ2-7; no reliable D call. The receptor's source is an adult woman who had mild COVID-19 (a few samples of this study predate the infection). Cell type and time point are not known. Specimen: PBMCs or a T cell subset sorted from them (not recorded which). DNA for the CDR3: TGTGCCAGCAGCCCTGGGCCTTCAGAGTACTTC. Residues: CASSPGPSEYF.